Listed below are T cell receptor beta chains from one sample, sequenced in a study of control samples from healthy donors and cancer patients. TCRdb keeps only in-frame clones here, not all; method: immunoSEQ multiplex PCR. The sample contains around 130,000 clones, about 95% of which appear only once. Sequences were obtained from blood. The receptors originated from a man under 40 in good health. Both conserved end residues are part of each CDR3. D genes are given only for firm matches. Clone size, where shown, is once, few, many, or a class for clones that have expanded.

cdr3_nt	cdr3_aa	v_call	d_call	j_call	clone_size
TGTGCCTGGGACCTGGGGTTGACTCGGGCAGATACGCAGTATTTT	CAWDLGLTRADTQYF	TRBV30	NA	TRBJ2-3	NA
TGTGCCTGGAGCAACTCAGGGGCGCAGGGTGAAAAACTGTTTTTT	CAWSNSGAQGEKLFF	TRBV30	NA	TRBJ1-4	NA
TGTGCCAGCAGCGAAGGGGGTAACACTGAAGCTTTCTTT	CASSEGGNTEAFF	TRBV9	NA	TRBJ1-1	NA
TGTGCCAGTAGTATACTAGCGGGGGCACAAAATGAGCAGTTCTTC	CASSILAGAQNEQFF	TRBV19	TRBD2	TRBJ2-1	NA
TGTGCCAGCAGCTTACTGGGGGACAACACTGAAGCTTTCTTT	CASSLLGDNTEAFF	TRBV7-3	NA	TRBJ1-1	NA
TGTGCCAGCAGGGATGGGACTGATCCTCCGGGGAGCCAGTACTTC	CASRDGTDPPGSQYF	TRBV25-1	NA	TRBJ2-5	NA
TGTGCCAGCAGCCAAGAAGGGGGGAGGACCAATGAGCAGTTCTTC	CASSQEGGRTNEQFF	TRBV14	NA	TRBJ2-1	NA
TGTGCCAGCAGTTACTCGCCCCAGGGGGGAGGAGAGCAGTTCTTC	CASSYSPQGGGEQFF	TRBV6-5	NA	TRBJ2-1	NA
TGTGCCAGTAGTATTCAGGGATTGGATGGCTACACCTTC	CASSIQGLDGYTF	TRBV19	NA	TRBJ1-2	few
TGTGCCGGTGTGGACGGGGCGAACACTGAAGCTTTCTTT	CAGVDGANTEAFF	TRBV7-9	NA	TRBJ1-1	NA
TGTGCCAGCAGCTTATCACCCTGGACCATGAGCAGCAATCAGCCCCAGCATTTT	CASSLSPWTMSSNQPQHF	TRBV7-8	NA	TRBJ1-5	once
TGTGCCAGCAGTTACGCCTCCGGGCCCCAGCATTTT	CASSYASGPQHF	TRBV6-2/TRBV6-3	NA	TRBJ1-5	NA
TGTGCCAGCAGTCCGGGACAGGTGAACACTGAAGCTTTCTTT	CASSPGQVNTEAFF	TRBV25-1	TRBD1	TRBJ1-1	NA
TGCAGCGTTAGAGACAGGGCCAGCAATCAGCCCCAGCATTTT	CSVRDRASNQPQHF	TRBV29-1	TRBD1	TRBJ1-5	NA
TGTGCCAGCAGCCAACTTAGCGGGGCGAACACCGGGGAGCTGTTTTTT	CASSQLSGANTGELFF	TRBV16	TRBD2	TRBJ2-2	NA
TGTGCCAGCAGTGCTTATGGGGACCTCAAAATGGGGACCCAGTACTTC	CASSAYGDLKMGTQYF	TRBV28	NA	TRBJ2-5	NA
TGCGCCAGCAGCCGCCGGCCCCCAGCGGGGGCCACGGGAGAGACCCAGTACTTC	CASSRRPPAGATGETQYF	TRBV4-1	TRBD2	TRBJ2-5	NA
TGTGCCAGCAGCCTGGGACTGTCCTCTGGAAACACCATATATTTT	CASSLGLSSGNTIYF	TRBV11-2	NA	TRBJ1-3	NA
TGTGCCAGCAGCTTACCGCATACCGGGACTAGCGGGGGGGAGTGGAATGAGCAGTTCTTC	CASSLPHTGTSGGEWNEQFF	TRBV7-8	TRBD2	TRBJ2-1	NA
TGTGCCAGCAGCTTCGGGGACAGGGTTTCTCAGCCCCAGCATTTT	CASSFGDRVSQPQHF	TRBV7-9	TRBD1	TRBJ1-5	NA
TGTGCCACCAGTGAAGGTAGCGGGTGGGCTCAAGAGACCCAGTACTTC	CATSEGSGWAQETQYF	TRBV24-1	TRBD2	TRBJ2-5	NA
TGTGCCAGCAGGCAGGGAACTTTCTTT	CASRQGTFF	TRBV21-1	NA	TRBJ1-1	NA
TGCGCCGTAGGGTCAGGGAACACCGGGGAGCTGTTTTTT	CAVGSGNTGELFF	TRBV4-1	NA	TRBJ2-2	NA
TGCGCCAGCAGCCAAACGGTGTGGTCCGGGGGGGCTCAAGAGACCCAGTACTTC	CASSQTVWSGGAQETQYF	TRBV4-1	TRBD2	TRBJ2-5	NA
TGTGCCAGTAGTATAGTTGGAAGTGGGAACACTGAAGCTTTCTTT	CASSIVGSGNTEAFF	TRBV19	NA	TRBJ1-1	NA
TGCGCCAGCAGCCCGCACGGGACCGGGAACACTGAAGCTTTCTTT	CASSPHGTGNTEAFF	TRBV5-1	NA	TRBJ1-1	NA
TGCGCCAGCAGCCCCGGAAGGGCTGGAAACACCATATATTTT	CASSPGRAGNTIYF	TRBV5-1	NA	TRBJ1-3	NA
TGTGCCAGCAGTGACTCGGCACTTCCAAACATTCAGTACTTC	CASSDSALPNIQYF	TRBV6-4	NA	TRBJ2-4	NA
TGTGCCAGCAGTGTAAACCGGGACAGGGGTAATGAAAAACTGTTTTTT	CASSVNRDRGNEKLFF	TRBV27	TRBD1	TRBJ1-4	NA
TGTGCCATTTCGCCGGGGACGGTCAGGGGTAATTCACCCCTCCACTTT	CAISPGTVRGNSPLHF	TRBV5-8	NA	TRBJ1-6	NA